This T cell receptor beta chain was found in a study of T cells in Graves' hyperthyroidism and ophthalmopathy. Study details: Peripheral blood was obtained at initial diagnosis, preceding any treatment. Study-wide results and caveats: Peripheral blood also featured most of the thyroid clonotypes expanded above 0.001.

This clonotype was detected many times. What it binds is unknown. Used for diagnoses were clinical symptoms, serum thyroxine and TRAb, thyroid ultrasound and orbital computed tomography. Researchers amplified the TCR beta CDR3 regions from RNA transcripts. A set of HTBI primers served as the primers for a first-round RT-PCR of the TCR CDR3. Each CDR3 protein gets one entry after TCRdb re-called the multiplex PCR reads with MiXCR. The sample shows about 290,000 distinct CDR3 sequences, about 15% of them seen only once. The CDR3 is 14 amino acids. The V end lost 3 bases, the J end lost 5 bases, and 14 bases lay between the germline ends. In germline, CDR1 is SGHRS, CDR2 YFSETQ.

The chain employs TRBV5-1 and TRBJ1-1, with D possibly being TRBD1 (6 bases). The receptor comes from a woman aged 50 to 65 with Graves' hyperthyroidism that later progressed to Graves' ophthalmopathy. Material for sequencing was blood. DNA for the CDR3: TGCGCCAGCAGCTCGACAGGATATGGGACTGAAGCTTTCTTT. Translation: CASSSTGYGTEAFF.